The source of this T cell receptor (beta chain) is a study of early stage breast cancer tumors. Points from the study as a whole: In about 90% of the 16 patients, blood comparison separated tumor from normal breast.

Blood replicates held 0.5 ug DNA, tumor or normal breast about 1.5 ug, two each. Produced via immunoSEQ multiplex PCR; TCRdb's table is partial and in-frame only. Of about 11,000 clones in the sample, 70% to 80% were seen once. Germline V gene sequence: CDR1 SGHRS, CDR2 YFSETQ. The CDR3 is made up of 16 amino acids. J lost 6 bases, V lost 6 bases, and 13 bases had no gene match. Note on this clone: Its antigen is unknown.

The rearrangement uses TRBV5-1 and TRBJ2-1; 9 bases fit TRBD1. This receptor was obtained from a person aged 35-50 years with breast cancer. The sample comprised breast tumor tissue. The CDR3: CASTLGTGSGTNEQFF. The DNA of the CDR3 is TGCGCCAGCACCTTAGGGACAGGGTCAGGCACCAATGAGCAGTTCTTC.